The 20 T cell receptor beta chains below all came from one sample that was sequenced in a study of T cell repertoires in cytomegalovirus infection. TCRdb re-called the reads with MiXCR, one entry per CDR3 protein. The sample consists of 400,000 to 550,000 distinct CDR3 sequences, 11% of them appearing once. Sequencing used PBMCs. The receptors shown here come from a human donor in good health (CMV status not recorded). Some clones in this sample may be carry-over from other donors' samples.

This clonotype has a count of ten or more. Written as DNA, the CDR3 is TGTGCCAGCAGCGCAGGGCCCATGGAGACCCAGTACTTC. Protein sequence: CASSAGPMETQYF. The chain combines TRBV7-2 with TRBJ2-5; TRBD1 is a possible D gene (5 bases). Trimming cost V 5 bases and J 5 bases, with 12 bases left between them. Germline V lookup: CDR1 SGHTA, CDR2 FQGNSA. CDR3 length: 13 amino acids. Full variable domain (outside the CDR3, taken from reference TRBV7-2 and TRBJ2-5): GAGVSQSPSNKVTEKGKDVELRCDPISGHTALYWYRQSLGQGLEFLIYFQGNSAPDKSGLPSDRFSAERTGGSVSTLTIQRTQQEDSAVYLCASSAGPMETQYFGPGTRLLVL.

This clonotype was detected a few times. The J gene is TRBJ2-1, the V gene TRBV7-9, with TRBD2 matching over 10 bases. Looked up from germline, CDR1 is SEHNR and CDR2 is FQNEAQ (reference sequence). After removal of 5 bases from V and 1 base from J, the junction contained 8 bases not matched to a gene. This CDR3 has 17 amino acids. The CDR3 DNA is TGTGCCAGCAGCCGATTTTCTAGCGGGAGTTCCTACAATGAGCAGTTCTTC. Translating gives CASSRFSSGSSYNEQFF.

Concerning this clonotype: This could be a read error, since a much larger clone is one nucleotide away. The chain links TRBV7-9 to TRBJ1-5; the D gene is possibly TRBD1 (6 bases). CDR1 is SEHNR, CDR2 FQNEAQ, per germline (reference sequence). Trimming took 0 bases from V and 14 from J, leaving 14 bases between them. CDR3 length equals 13 residues. This CDR3 is CASSLAKDSPKHF. The CDR3 DNA reads TGTGCCAGCAGCTTAGCGAAGGACAGTCCTAAGCATTTT.

As DNA, the CDR3 is TGTGCCAGCAGCCAGCTGTCGGGACAGGGCTATGGCTACACCTTC. Translated: CASSQLSGQGYGYTF. The chain is built from TRBV3-1 and TRBJ1-2, with TRBD1 identical over 9 bases. Germline V gene data show CDR1 as LGHDT and CDR2 as YNNKEL (reference sequence). The CDR3 spans 15 residues. J gave up 4 bases and V 3 bases, and 6 bases lay outside the gene matches.

This clonotype was counted many times. This chain links TRBV6-1 with TRBJ2-6; D might be TRBD1 (8 bases). V lost 11 bases and J lost 0, with 14 bases in between. CDR3 length: 15 residues. Germline lookup yields CDR1 MNHNS and CDR2 SASEGT. The CDR3 DNA sequence: TGTGCCTTGACAGGGGACTACTCTGGGGCCAACGTCCTGACTTTC. Its translation is CALTGDYSGANVLTF.

This clonotype was counted only a few times. A much larger clone lies a single base off, so this may be a read error. The CDR3: CASSYLGQGYEQYF. As DNA, the CDR3 is TGTGCCAGCAGTTACTTGGGACAGGGCTACGAGCAGTACTTC. The chain couples TRBV6-6 to TRBJ2-7; 9 bases match TRBD1. The V gene's germline CDR1 is MNHNY and CDR2 SVGAGI (reference sequence). The CDR3 extends over 14 amino acids. Losses at the gene ends were 1 base for V and 3 bases for J; bases not matched to a gene: 1.

The V gene is TRBV28, the J gene TRBJ2-3; TRBD2 agrees at 7 bases. The CDR3 runs 17 residues. The V gene end was trimmed by 3 bases and the J gene end by 1 base; junction bases not matched to a gene: 10. Looked up from germline, CDR1 is MDHEN and CDR2 is SYDVKM. DNA of the CDR3: TGTGCCAGCAGTTTTTCTACACCGGGACTACGCACAGATACGCAGTATTTT. Protein: CASSFSTPGLRTDTQYF.

This clonotype was picked up a small number of times. The chain couples TRBV28 to TRBJ1-2; D not certain. Between the trimmed V and J ends, which lost 8 bases and 2 bases, there was a span of 12 bases. Germline CDR1 is MDHEN and CDR2 is SYDVKM. This CDR3 is 13 amino acids long. CDR3 residues: CASGIVLNYGYTF. In DNA form, the CDR3 reads TGTGCCAGCGGAATAGTTCTGAACTATGGCTACACCTTC.

The sample holds many counts of this clonotype. The V gene is TRBV5-1, the J gene TRBJ2-2, with 9 nucleotides matching TRBD2. Trimming took 0 bases from V and 6 from J; bases not matched to a gene: 6. CDR3 length: 16 residues. CDR1 SGHRS and CDR2 YFSETQ come from the germline V gene. The CDR3 region has the DNA TGCGCCAGCAGCTTGGGCGCGGGAGGGCCCCCCGGGGAGCTGTTTTTT. Translation gives CASSLGAGGPPGELFF.

This clonotype was recorded at least ten times. The genes are TRBV7-8 and TRBJ2-1, with 8 bases that match TRBD1. Per the germline V gene, CDR1 is SGHVS and CDR2 is FQNEAQ. This CDR3 is built from 16 residues. Trimming removed 1 base from V and 3 bases from J; junction bases left unmatched: 5. The CDR3 sequence is CASSLEQGAFYNEQFF. CDR3 bases: TGTGCCAGCAGCTTAGAGCAGGGGGCGTTCTACAATGAGCAGTTCTTC. The full variable domain, rest sourced from reference TRBV7-8 and TRBJ2-1, is GAGVSQSPRYKVAKRGQDVALRCDPISGHVSLFWYQQALGQGPEFLTYFQNEAQLDKSGLPSDRFFAERPEGSVSTLKIQRTQQEDSAVYLCASSLEQGAFYNEQFFGPGTRLTVL.

The rearrangement links TRBV5-4 to TRBJ2-3, with 12 nucleotides matching TRBD2. The CDR3 length is 15 residues. J lost 3 bases, V lost 4 bases, and 3 bases had no gene match. Germline-derived CDR1 and CDR2 are SGHNT and YYREEE (reference sequence). The CDR3 sequence is CASSHGLAGTDTQYF. The CDR3 nucleotides are TGTGCCAGCAGCCACGGACTAGCGGGGACAGATACGCAGTATTTT.

The sample holds many counts of this clonotype. The chain couples TRBV7-2 to TRBJ2-5, with 16 bases identical to TRBD2. With 3 bases clipped from V and 4 bases from J, the junction kept 8 bases outside the gene matches. Germline loops: CDR1 SGHTA, CDR2 FQGNSA. The CDR3 extends over 18 amino acids. The CDR3 reads CASSLGLAGGPRAETQYF. The CDR3 DNA reads as TGTGCCAGCAGCTTGGGACTAGCGGGAGGGCCCCGCGCAGAGACCCAGTACTTC.

This sequence joins TRBV5-4 and TRBJ2-2, with 7 bases fitting TRBD1. The J segment lost 7 bases and the V segment lost 4 bases, leaving 13 bases of the junction unmatched. CDR3 length: 16 amino acids. Germline V gene sequence: CDR1 SGHNT, CDR2 YYREEE (reference sequence). In nucleotides, the CDR3 is TGTGCCAGCAGCCCCCAAAGCCGGACAGGCCTCGGGGAGCTGTTTTTT. Protein sequence: CASSPQSRTGLGELFF.

This clonotype was seen many times. The chain uses TRBV4-1 and TRBJ2-4; D is tentatively TRBD1 or TRBD2 (5 bases each). CDR1 and CDR2 from the germline V gene are MGHRA and YSYEKL. This CDR3 has 17 amino acids. With 2 bases removed from V and 1 base from J, the gap between germline ends came to 15 bases. The CDR3 nucleotides are TGCGCCAGCAGCCAACAGGGTATAGCGACGGCCAAAAACATTCAGTACTTC. This gives the protein CASSQQGIATAKNIQYF.

This clonotype came up many times. The rearrangement links TRBV28 to TRBJ2-1; 7 bases fit TRBD2. Germline V gene sequence: CDR1 MDHEN, CDR2 SYDVKM. The CDR3 is 14 residues long. V lost 5 bases, J lost 8 bases, and 9 bases stayed unmatched. The chain's CDR3 is CASSPSGGSDEQFF. The CDR3 coding sequence is TGTGCCAGCAGTCCAAGCGGCGGGAGCGATGAGCAGTTCTTC.

This clonotype has a count of ten or more. The genes are TRBV7-8 and TRBJ2-3, with 8 bases identical to TRBD2. Losses at the gene ends were 5 bases for V and 2 bases for J; bases not matched to a gene: 3. This CDR3 is built from 14 residues. CDR1 SGHVS and CDR2 FQNEAQ come from the germline V gene. The CDR3 protein is CASSKRELTDTQYF. CDR3 DNA sequence: TGTGCCAGCAGCAAGCGGGAGCTCACAGATACGCAGTATTTT. Drawing the rest from reference TRBV7-8 and TRBJ2-3, the complete variable domain is GAGVSQSPRYKVAKRGQDVALRCDPISGHVSLFWYQQALGQGPEFLTYFQNEAQLDKSGLPSDRFFAERPEGSVSTLKIQRTQQEDSAVYLCASSKRELTDTQYFGPGTRLTVL.

This clonotype has a count of ten or more. This chain uses TRBV7-6 with TRBJ2-2, with 9 bases matching TRBD2. The CDR3 spans 18 residues. CDR1 SGHVS and CDR2 FNYEAQ come from the germline V gene. V dropped 3 bases and J dropped 4; count of bases not matched to a gene: 12. The CDR3 reads CASSFSGTSKRGTGELFF. The CDR3, as DNA: TGTGCCAGCAGCTTTTCCGGGACTAGCAAAAGGGGCACCGGGGAGCTGTTTTTT.

This chain connects TRBV3-1 to TRBJ2-3; no reliable D call. Germline-derived CDR1 and CDR2 are LGHDT and YNNKEL (reference sequence). The CDR3 is 15 amino acids. Deletions cut 1 base from V and 0 bases from J, with 8 bases between. For the CDR3, the DNA is TGTGCCAGCAGCCAAGCGACTTATAGCACAGATACGCAGTATTTT. Translated: CASSQATYSTDTQYF.

This clonotype appeared many times. The CDR3 loop is CASSPLTSGGTDTQYF. CDR3 nucleotide sequence: TGTGCCAGCAGCCCATTGACTAGCGGGGGCACAGATACGCAGTATTTT. This chain joins TRBV14 and TRBJ2-3; 11 nucleotides agree with TRBD2. The V gene end was trimmed by 4 bases and the J gene end by 1 base; junction bases not matched to a gene: 4. Germline V gene lookup returns CDR1 SGHDN and CDR2 FVKESK. The CDR3 spans 16 residues. Together with reference TRBV14 and TRBJ2-3, the CDR3 gives the full variable domain: EAGVTQFPSHSVIEKGQTVTLRCDPISGHDNLYWYRRVMGKEIKFLLHFVKESKQDESGMPNNRFLAERTGGTYSTLKVQPAELEDSGVYFCASSPLTSGGTDTQYFGPGTRLTVL.

This clonotype was counted a few times. The chain links TRBV29-1 to TRBJ2-1; a possible D gene is TRBD2 (6 bases). The CDR3 consists of 14 residues. Deletions cut 3 bases from V and 7 bases from J, with 16 bases between. Per the germline V gene, CDR1 is SQVTM and CDR2 is ANQGSEA. The chain's CDR3 is CSVEGGRSWNEQFF. DNA for the CDR3: TGCAGCGTTGAGGGGGGAAGGTCGTGGAATGAGCAGTTCTTC.